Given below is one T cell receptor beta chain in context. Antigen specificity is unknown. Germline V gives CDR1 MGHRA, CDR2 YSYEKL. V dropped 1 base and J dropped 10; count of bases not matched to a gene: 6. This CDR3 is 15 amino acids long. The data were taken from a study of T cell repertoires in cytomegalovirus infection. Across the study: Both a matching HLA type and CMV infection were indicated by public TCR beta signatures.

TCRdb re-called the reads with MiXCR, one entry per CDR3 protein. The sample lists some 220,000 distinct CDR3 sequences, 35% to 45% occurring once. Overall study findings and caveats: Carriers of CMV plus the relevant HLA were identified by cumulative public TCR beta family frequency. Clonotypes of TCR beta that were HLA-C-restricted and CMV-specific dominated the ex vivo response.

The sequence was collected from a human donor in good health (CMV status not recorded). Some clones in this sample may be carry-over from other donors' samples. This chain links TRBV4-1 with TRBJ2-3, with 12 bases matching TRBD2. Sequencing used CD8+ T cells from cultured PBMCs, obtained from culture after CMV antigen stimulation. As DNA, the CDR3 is TGCGCCAGCAGCCAAGTAGCTAGCGGGAGGGACGCGCAGTATTTT. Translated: CASSQVASGRDAQYF.